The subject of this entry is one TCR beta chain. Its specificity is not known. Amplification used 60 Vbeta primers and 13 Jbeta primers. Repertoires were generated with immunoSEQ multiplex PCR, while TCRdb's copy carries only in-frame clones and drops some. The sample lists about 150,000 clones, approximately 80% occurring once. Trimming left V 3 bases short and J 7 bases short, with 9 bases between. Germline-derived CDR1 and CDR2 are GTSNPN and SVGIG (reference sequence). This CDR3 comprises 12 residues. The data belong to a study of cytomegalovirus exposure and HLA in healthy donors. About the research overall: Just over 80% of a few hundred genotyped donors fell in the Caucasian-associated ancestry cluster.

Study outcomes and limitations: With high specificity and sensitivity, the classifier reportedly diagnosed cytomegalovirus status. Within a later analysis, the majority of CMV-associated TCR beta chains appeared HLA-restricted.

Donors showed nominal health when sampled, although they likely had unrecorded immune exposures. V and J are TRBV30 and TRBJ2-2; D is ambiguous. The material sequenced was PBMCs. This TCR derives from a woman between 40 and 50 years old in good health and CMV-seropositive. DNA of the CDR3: TGTGCCTGGAGCGTTTCTCTCGGGGAGCTGTTTTTT. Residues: CAWSVSLGELFF.